Listed below are T cell receptor beta chains from one sample, sequenced in a study of blood T cell repertoires in COVID-19. Assay used: immunoSEQ multiplex PCR; TCRdb lists only in-frame clones, some missing. This table holds roughly 130,000 clones, roughly 77% found once. Sample: peripheral blood. These receptors all come from a woman between 65 and 79 years old with COVID-19, enrolled during active disease. Each CDR3 is given with its conserved first and last residue. A D gene is named only where the DNA matches it firmly. Clone size is stated in some rows and not others, as once, few, many or a class when expanded.

CASSAYSGAGTEAFF | TGTGCCAGCAGCGCGTACAGCGGGGCGGGCACTGAAGCTTTCTTT | . | TRBJ1-1 | TRBV7-3 | few
CASSYSPGLASEQYF | TGTGCCAGCAGTTACTCCCCGGGACTAGCGAGTGAGCAGTACTTC | TRBD2 | TRBJ2-7 | TRBV6-6 | few
CASSPPRQGLHGYTF | TGCGCCAGCAGCCCCCCTAGACAGGGGCTACATGGCTACACCTTC | TRBD1 | TRBJ1-2 | TRBV5-1 | .
CASRSDRANTGELFF | TGTGCCAGCAGGAGCGACAGGGCCAACACCGGGGAGCTGTTTTTT | TRBD1 | TRBJ2-2 | TRBV2 | .
CALRSGGPGYTF | TGTGCCCTCCGTTCAGGGGGACCTGGCTACACCTTC | TRBD1 | TRBJ1-2 | TRBV10-3 | .
CASSEGGPSYEQYF | TGTGCCAGCAGTGAAGGAGGTCCCTCCTACGAGCAGTACTTC | . | TRBJ2-7 | TRBV6-1 | .
CASGDNRKSEQYF | TGTGCCAGCGGGGACAACCGAAAGTCCGAGCAGTACTTC | . | TRBJ2-7 | TRBV6-5 | .
CSASSPGGTGAGDEQFF | TGCAGTGCTAGTTCTCCGGGGGGGACAGGGGCTGGCGATGAGCAGTTCTTC | TRBD1 | TRBJ2-1 | TRBV20-1 | few
CASSLGQGGNQPQHF | TGTGCCAGCAGCTTAGGACAGGGGGGTAATCAGCCCCAGCATTTT | TRBD1 | TRBJ1-5 | TRBV11-3 | .
CATSGPDRGGYTF | TGTGCCACCAGTGGACCCGACAGGGGCGGCTACACCTTC | TRBD1 | TRBJ1-2 | TRBV24-1 | .
CSVEDSTRNNEQFF | TGCAGCGTTGAAGATTCGACAAGAAACAATGAGCAGTTCTTC | . | TRBJ2-1 | TRBV29-1 | once
CASSFPGTGNSPLHF | TGTGCCAGCAGCTTTCCTGGGACAGGGAATTCACCCCTCCACTTT | TRBD1 | TRBJ1-6 | TRBV5-8 | .
CASRQGKNEQYF | TGTGCCAGCAGGCAGGGTAAGAACGAGCAGTACTTC | . | TRBJ2-7 | TRBV6-5 | .
CASSPGQGRYGYTF | TGTGCCAGCAGCCCAGGACAGGGCCGTTATGGCTACACCTTC | TRBD1 | TRBJ1-2 | TRBV14 | few